Listed below are T cell receptor beta chains from one sample, sequenced in a study of T cells in Graves' hyperthyroidism and ophthalmopathy. MiXCR was run by TCRdb on the multiplex PCR reads, yielding one entry per CDR3 protein. The sample consists of hundreds of thousands of distinct CDR3 sequences, roughly 13% of them appearing once. Sequenced: blood. Every receptor here comes from a woman aged 40 to 49 with Graves' ophthalmopathy. The CDR3 runs from the conserved cysteine through the conserved F or W. Each record gives: CDR3 length, J gene, clone size, V gene, D gene, CDR3 protein, CDR3 DNA. D genes are given only for firm matches. Rows may omit the clone size; those that give it use once, few, many or a size class.

cdr3_length: 16; j_call: TRBJ1-6; clone_size: many; v_call: TRBV20-1; d_call: TRBD1; cdr3_aa: CSAPGQGAVHNSPLHF; cdr3_nt: TGCAGTGCACCTGGACAGGGGGCGGTTCATAATTCACCCCTCCACTTT
cdr3_length: 14; j_call: TRBJ2-2; clone_size: -; v_call: TRBV5-4; d_call: -; cdr3_aa: CASSSLTRAGELFF; cdr3_nt: TGTGCCAGCAGCTCCCTTACGCGAGCCGGGGAGCTGTTTTTT
cdr3_length: 14; j_call: TRBJ1-2; clone_size: few; v_call: TRBV5-6; d_call: -; cdr3_aa: CASSPGTSNYGYTF; cdr3_nt: TGTGCCAGCAGCCCCGGGACATCGAACTATGGCTACACCTTC
cdr3_length: 13; j_call: TRBJ2-2; clone_size: many; v_call: TRBV24-1; d_call: -; cdr3_aa: CATRDPDTGELFF; cdr3_nt: TGTGCCACCCGGGACCCAGACACCGGGGAGCTGTTTTTT
cdr3_length: 16; j_call: TRBJ1-5; clone_size: many; v_call: TRBV28; d_call: -; cdr3_aa: CASSWVEPYSNQPQHF; cdr3_nt: TGTGCCAGCAGTTGGGTAGAGCCCTATAGCAATCAGCCCCAGCATTTT
cdr3_length: 16; j_call: TRBJ1-2; clone_size: many; v_call: TRBV12-3/TRBV12-4; d_call: -; cdr3_aa: CASSLRLSGSNYGYTF; cdr3_nt: TGTGCCAGCAGTCTCCGTCTAAGTGGCTCTAACTATGGCTACACCTTC
cdr3_length: 16; j_call: TRBJ1-2; clone_size: -; v_call: TRBV4-2; d_call: TRBD1; cdr3_aa: CASSQEIGQANYGYTF; cdr3_nt: TGTGCCAGCAGCCAAGAAATAGGACAGGCTAACTATGGCTACACCTTC
cdr3_length: 14; j_call: TRBJ1-4; clone_size: -; v_call: TRBV3-1; d_call: -; cdr3_aa: CASSPAGLNEKLFF; cdr3_nt: TGTGCCAGCAGCCCGGCCGGGCTTAATGAAAAACTGTTTTTT
cdr3_length: 13; j_call: TRBJ2-6; clone_size: -; v_call: TRBV19; d_call: -; cdr3_aa: CAGSPSGANVLTF; cdr3_nt: TGTGCCGGTAGTCCATCTGGGGCCAACGTCCTGACTTTC
cdr3_length: 13; j_call: TRBJ1-3; clone_size: many; v_call: TRBV6-1; d_call: -; cdr3_aa: CASSERNGNTIYF; cdr3_nt: TGTGCCAGCAGTGAACGGAACGGAAACACCATATATTTT
cdr3_length: 15; j_call: TRBJ2-1; clone_size: many; v_call: TRBV27; d_call: -; cdr3_aa: CASSLEGAGYNEQFF; cdr3_nt: TGTGCCAGCAGTTTGGAGGGGGCAGGCTACAATGAGCAGTTCTTC
cdr3_length: 14; j_call: TRBJ2-1; clone_size: many; v_call: TRBV2; d_call: -; cdr3_aa: CASSPQAIYNEQFF; cdr3_nt: TGTGCCAGCAGTCCCCAGGCCATCTACAATGAGCAGTTCTTC
cdr3_length: 13; j_call: TRBJ2-7; clone_size: -; v_call: TRBV5-1; d_call: -; cdr3_aa: CASSWTRSYEQYF; cdr3_nt: TGCGCCAGCAGCTGGACCCGCTCCTACGAGCAGTACTTC
cdr3_length: 15; j_call: TRBJ1-1; clone_size: -; v_call: TRBV5-1; d_call: -; cdr3_aa: CASSPGQLGNTEAFF; cdr3_nt: TGCGCCAGCAGCCCCGGACAGCTGGGGAACACTGAAGCTTTCTTT
cdr3_length: 15; j_call: TRBJ2-7; clone_size: many; v_call: TRBV10-3; d_call: TRBD1; cdr3_aa: CAISDPGQGRGEQYF; cdr3_nt: TGTGCCATCAGTGATCCGGGACAGGGGCGCGGCGAGCAGTACTTC
cdr3_length: 14; j_call: TRBJ2-7; clone_size: many; v_call: TRBV6-1; d_call: -; cdr3_aa: CASLSSENSYEQYF; cdr3_nt: TGTGCCAGCCTGAGTTCGGAGAACTCCTACGAGCAGTACTTC
cdr3_length: 15; j_call: TRBJ1-4; clone_size: -; v_call: TRBV10-3; d_call: TRBD1; cdr3_aa: CAISSGQGANEKLFF; cdr3_nt: TGTGCCATCAGTTCCGGACAGGGAGCTAATGAAAAACTGTTTTTT
cdr3_length: 15; j_call: TRBJ1-2; clone_size: many; v_call: TRBV7-9; d_call: -; cdr3_aa: CASSSPWTVADGYTF; cdr3_nt: TGTGCCAGCAGCTCCCCCTGGACGGTCGCGGATGGCTACACCTTC
cdr3_length: 14; j_call: TRBJ2-1; clone_size: -; v_call: TRBV6-1; d_call: TRBD2; cdr3_aa: CATGGSGGIREQFF; cdr3_nt: TGTGCCACCGGGGGTAGCGGGGGGATCCGCGAGCAGTTCTTC
cdr3_length: 16; j_call: TRBJ1-2; clone_size: many; v_call: TRBV28; d_call: -; cdr3_aa: CASSLWGTDSNYGYTF; cdr3_nt: TGTGCCAGCAGTTTATGGGGGACGGATTCTAACTATGGCTACACCTTC
cdr3_length: 16; j_call: TRBJ1-2; clone_size: many; v_call: TRBV2; d_call: -; cdr3_aa: CASSESGFGANYGYTF; cdr3_nt: TGTGCCAGCAGTGAAAGCGGCTTTGGGGCGAACTATGGCTACACCTTC
cdr3_length: 14; j_call: TRBJ2-2; clone_size: -; v_call: TRBV3-1; d_call: -; cdr3_aa: CASSQPTATGELFF; cdr3_nt: TGTGCCAGCAGCCAACCGACAGCCACCGGGGAGCTGTTTTTT
cdr3_length: 14; j_call: TRBJ2-5; clone_size: few; v_call: TRBV4-1; d_call: -; cdr3_aa: CASSQDAEGRPQYF; cdr3_nt: TGCGCCAGCAGCCAAGATGCGGAGGGCCGCCCCCAGTACTTC
cdr3_length: 17; j_call: TRBJ2-1; clone_size: many; v_call: TRBV11-2; d_call: -; cdr3_aa: CASTRNPSRSSYNEQFF; cdr3_nt: TGTGCCAGCACCCGAAACCCATCAAGGAGCTCCTACAATGAGCAGTTCTTC
cdr3_length: 15; j_call: TRBJ2-7; clone_size: many; v_call: TRBV28; d_call: TRBD2; cdr3_aa: CASSSIGDYSYEQYF; cdr3_nt: TGTGCCAGCAGTTCAATAGGGGACTACTCCTACGAGCAGTACTTC
cdr3_length: 16; j_call: TRBJ2-1; clone_size: -; v_call: TRBV27; d_call: TRBD2; cdr3_aa: CASSLVAGGSYNEQFF; cdr3_nt: TGTGCCAGCAGTTTAGTAGCGGGAGGGTCCTACAATGAGCAGTTCTTC
cdr3_length: 12; j_call: TRBJ1-2; clone_size: many; v_call: TRBV11-2; d_call: -; cdr3_aa: CASSSGNYGYTF; cdr3_nt: TGTGCCAGCAGCTCGGGGAACTATGGCTACACCTTC
cdr3_length: 15; j_call: TRBJ2-2; clone_size: few; v_call: TRBV11-2; d_call: -; cdr3_aa: CASSLGRINTGELFF; cdr3_nt: TGTGCCAGCAGCTTAGGTCGGATTAACACCGGGGAGCTGTTTTTT
cdr3_length: 18; j_call: TRBJ2-4; clone_size: many; v_call: TRBV27; d_call: -; cdr3_aa: CASSLSGLQTGAKNIQYF; cdr3_nt: TGTGCCAGCAGTTTATCGGGACTGCAAACAGGCGCCAAAAACATTCAGTACTTC
cdr3_length: 15; j_call: TRBJ2-5; clone_size: many; v_call: TRBV7-8; d_call: -; cdr3_aa: CASSIAGQPGETQYF; cdr3_nt: TGTGCCAGCAGCATCGCGGGACAGCCAGGGGAGACCCAGTACTTC
cdr3_length: 15; j_call: TRBJ2-4; clone_size: many; v_call: TRBV6-1; d_call: -; cdr3_aa: CASSEVRPRKNIQYF; cdr3_nt: TGTGCCAGCAGTGAGGTGCGGCCGAGGAAAAACATTCAGTACTTC
cdr3_length: 15; j_call: TRBJ1-5; clone_size: -; v_call: TRBV18; d_call: TRBD1; cdr3_aa: CASSRGQGGDQPQHF; cdr3_nt: TGTGCCAGCTCACGGGGACAGGGAGGGGATCAGCCCCAGCATTTT
cdr3_length: 15; j_call: TRBJ1-3; clone_size: many; v_call: TRBV4-2; d_call: -; cdr3_aa: CASSQDQVVGSTIYF; cdr3_nt: TGTGCCAGCAGCCAAGATCAGGTCGTTGGTTCCACCATATATTTT
cdr3_length: 16; j_call: TRBJ2-5; clone_size: many; v_call: TRBV6-5; d_call: -; cdr3_aa: CASSYQDSGYDTGQYF; cdr3_nt: TGTGCCAGCAGTTATCAGGATAGCGGGTACGACACAGGGCAGTACTTC
cdr3_length: 13; j_call: TRBJ2-5; clone_size: -; v_call: TRBV12-5; d_call: -; cdr3_aa: CASGSGAQETQYF; cdr3_nt: TGTGCTAGTGGGTCCGGGGCCCAGGAGACCCAGTACTTC
cdr3_length: 16; j_call: TRBJ2-3; clone_size: many; v_call: TRBV2; d_call: -; cdr3_aa: CASSDGEDTSTDTQYF; cdr3_nt: TGTGCCAGCAGTGACGGAGAAGACACTAGCACAGATACGCAGTATTTT
cdr3_length: 13; j_call: TRBJ2-7; clone_size: many; v_call: TRBV6-1; d_call: -; cdr3_aa: CASSGRTDYEQYF; cdr3_nt: TGTGCCAGCAGTGGACGGACAGACTACGAGCAGTACTTC
cdr3_length: 15; j_call: TRBJ1-1; clone_size: few; v_call: TRBV4-2; d_call: -; cdr3_aa: CASSQEEGTNTEAFF; cdr3_nt: TGTGCCAGCAGCCAAGAGGAAGGGACGAACACTGAAGCTTTCTTT
cdr3_length: 14; j_call: TRBJ2-7; clone_size: few; v_call: TRBV6-1; d_call: -; cdr3_aa: CASSTQEGLYEQYF; cdr3_nt: TGTGCCAGCAGTACACAAGAGGGCCTCTACGAGCAGTACTTC
cdr3_length: 14; j_call: TRBJ2-5; clone_size: many; v_call: TRBV24-1; d_call: -; cdr3_aa: CATSEASPLGTQYF; cdr3_nt: TGTGCCACCAGTGAGGCGAGCCCGCTAGGGACCCAGTACTTC
cdr3_length: 13; j_call: TRBJ1-6; clone_size: many; v_call: TRBV6-5; d_call: -; cdr3_aa: CASSYRWESPLHF; cdr3_nt: TGTGCCAGCAGTTACAGGTGGGAGTCACCCCTCCACTTT
cdr3_length: 11; j_call: TRBJ2-1; clone_size: many; v_call: TRBV2; d_call: -; cdr3_aa: CASRSSNEQFF; cdr3_nt: TGTGCCAGCAGATCTTCCAATGAGCAGTTCTTC
cdr3_length: 13; j_call: TRBJ1-1; clone_size: many; v_call: TRBV7-2; d_call: -; cdr3_aa: CASSSTGFSEAFF; cdr3_nt: TGTGCCAGCAGTTCTACTGGGTTTTCTGAAGCTTTCTTT
cdr3_length: 12; j_call: TRBJ1-2; clone_size: many; v_call: TRBV10-3; d_call: -; cdr3_aa: CAISERYYGYTF; cdr3_nt: TGTGCCATCAGTGAGAGATACTATGGCTACACCTTC
cdr3_length: 12; j_call: TRBJ1-6; clone_size: -; v_call: TRBV30; d_call: -; cdr3_aa: CAWSVDVTPLHF; cdr3_nt: TGTGCCTGGAGTGTAGACGTTACGCCCCTCCACTTT
cdr3_length: 14; j_call: TRBJ2-2; clone_size: many; v_call: TRBV2; d_call: -; cdr3_aa: CASKGKGDTGELFF; cdr3_nt: TGTGCCAGCAAAGGCAAGGGGGACACCGGGGAGCTGTTTTTT
cdr3_length: 15; j_call: TRBJ2-7; clone_size: many; v_call: TRBV5-8; d_call: -; cdr3_aa: CASSLDTRTSYEQYF; cdr3_nt: TGTGCCAGCAGCCTGGACACGAGAACCTCCTACGAGCAGTACTTC
cdr3_length: 14; j_call: TRBJ2-7; clone_size: many; v_call: TRBV13; d_call: TRBD1; cdr3_aa: CASSPGTGAYEQYF; cdr3_nt: TGTGCCAGCAGCCCCGGGACAGGGGCCTACGAGCAGTACTTC
cdr3_length: 14; j_call: TRBJ1-5; clone_size: many; v_call: TRBV12-3/TRBV12-4; d_call: -; cdr3_aa: CASSFLAEDQPQHF; cdr3_nt: TGTGCCAGCAGTTTTCTGGCAGAGGATCAGCCCCAGCATTTT
cdr3_length: 15; j_call: TRBJ1-2; clone_size: many; v_call: TRBV6-6; d_call: -; cdr3_aa: CASSYLGDPNYGYTF; cdr3_nt: TGTGCCAGCAGTTACCTGGGGGACCCAAACTATGGCTACACCTTC
cdr3_length: 15; j_call: TRBJ2-3; clone_size: many; v_call: TRBV6-1; d_call: TRBD2; cdr3_aa: CASSDRGGSTDTQYF; cdr3_nt: TGTGCCAGCAGTGATCGGGGGGGGTCGACAGATACGCAGTATTTT
cdr3_length: 12; j_call: TRBJ2-7; clone_size: many; v_call: TRBV20-1; d_call: -; cdr3_aa: CSASGSSYEQYF; cdr3_nt: TGCAGTGCTAGCGGGAGCTCCTACGAGCAGTACTTC
cdr3_length: 15; j_call: TRBJ2-3; clone_size: many; v_call: TRBV6-4; d_call: -; cdr3_aa: CASSPHAYGGDTQYF; cdr3_nt: TGTGCCAGCAGTCCCCACGCATATGGTGGAGATACGCAGTATTTT